This TCR beta chain emerged from a study of blood T cells in healthy people across ages. Study as a whole: The capture of about one barcoded beta molecule per two T cells was achieved by template switching.

Germline loops: CDR1 SGHVS, CDR2 FQNEAQ. Trimming took 4 bases from V and 0 from J, leaving 13 bases between them. The CDR3 contains 15 residues. This clonotype was recorded a few times. What it binds is not known. Sample-barcoded 5' priming and a J-beta primer mix drove a second PCR of roughly 6 to 12 cycles. TCRdb reprocessed the 5' RACE reads with MiXCR, giving one entry per CDR3 protein. The sample lists under 2,000,000 distinct CDR3 sequences; 49% were seen once. Regarding the study as a whole: Long-lived donors had more naive CD4+ cells and higher diversity than aged donors.

The extraction recovered at least 6 micrograms of total RNA per sample. This chain uses TRBV7-8 with TRBJ2-7; TRBD2 might be the D (5 bases). The clonotype was recovered from a woman in her 40s in good health. The sample was blood. For the CDR3, the DNA is TGTGCCAGCAGCTCGAGGTCGGGGAGCTCCTACGAGCAGTACTTC. This translates into CASSSRSGSSYEQYF.